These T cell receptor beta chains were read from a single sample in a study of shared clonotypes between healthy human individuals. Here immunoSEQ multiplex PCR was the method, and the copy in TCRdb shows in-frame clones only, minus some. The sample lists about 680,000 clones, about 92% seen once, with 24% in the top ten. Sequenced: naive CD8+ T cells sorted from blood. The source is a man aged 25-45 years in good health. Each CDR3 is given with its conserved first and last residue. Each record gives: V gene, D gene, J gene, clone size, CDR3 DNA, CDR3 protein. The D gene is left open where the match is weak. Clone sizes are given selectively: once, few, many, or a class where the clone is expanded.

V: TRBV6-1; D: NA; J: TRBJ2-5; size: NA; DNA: TGTGCCAGCAGTGTAACACCCCCGGGACTCCAAATGGAGACCCAGTACTTC; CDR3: CASSVTPPGLQMETQYF
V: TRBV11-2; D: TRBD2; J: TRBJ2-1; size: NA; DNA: TGTGCCAGCAGCCCAAGGACTAGCGGACCCCTAGGGGTCAATGAGCAGTTCTTC; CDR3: CASSPRTSGPLGVNEQFF
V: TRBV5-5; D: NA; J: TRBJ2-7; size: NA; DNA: TGTGCCAGCAGCTCCCCTTCAAGGAGCGAGCAGTACTTC; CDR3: CASSSPSRSEQYF
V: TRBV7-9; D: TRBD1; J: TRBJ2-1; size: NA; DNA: TGTGCCAGCAGCTTTCCCGGCAAGACAGGGTCCGATGAGCAGTTCTTC; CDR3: CASSFPGKTGSDEQFF
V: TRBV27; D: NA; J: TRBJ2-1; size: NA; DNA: TGTGCCAGCAGTAATGGAATCGGTTACAATGAGCAGTTCTTC; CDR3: CASSNGIGYNEQFF
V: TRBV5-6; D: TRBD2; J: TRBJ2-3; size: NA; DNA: TGTGCCAGCAGTTCGTTTTGGGAGGGTGCTAGCACAGATACGCAGTATTTT; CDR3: CASSSFWEGASTDTQYF
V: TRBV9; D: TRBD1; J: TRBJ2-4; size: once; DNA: TGTGCCAGCAGCGCACGGGACAGAAACATTCAGTACTTC; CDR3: CASSARDRNIQYF
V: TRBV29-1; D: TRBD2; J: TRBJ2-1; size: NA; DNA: TGCAGCGTTGAAGATCTGGGACTAGCCCAAGGTGAGCAGTTCTTC; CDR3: CSVEDLGLAQGEQFF
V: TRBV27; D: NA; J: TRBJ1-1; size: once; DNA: TGTGCCAGCGGAACAGGGACTGAAGCTTTCTTT; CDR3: CASGTGTEAFF
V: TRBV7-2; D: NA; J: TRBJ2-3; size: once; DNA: TGTGCCAGCAGCCGAAGGGGGGGACAAGTGGTCACAGATACGCAGTATTTT; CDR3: CASSRRGGQVVTDTQYF
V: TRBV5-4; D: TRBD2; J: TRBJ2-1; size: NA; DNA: TGTGCCAGCAGCTTGTGGTCTAGCGGGAACAATGAGCAGTTCTTC; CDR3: CASSLWSSGNNEQFF
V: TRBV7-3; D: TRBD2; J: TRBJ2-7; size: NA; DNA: TGTGCCAGCAGCTTACTCAGCGGGAGTGCCAACGAGCAGTACTTC; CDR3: CASSLLSGSANEQYF
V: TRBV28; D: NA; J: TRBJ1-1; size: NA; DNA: TGTGCCAGCAGTTTATTTTCCGCAAACACTGAAGCTTTCTTT; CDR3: CASSLFSANTEAFF
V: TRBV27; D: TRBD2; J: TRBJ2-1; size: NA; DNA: TGTGCCAGCAGCTTTGCGGGGGATGAGCAGTTCTTC; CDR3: CASSFAGDEQFF
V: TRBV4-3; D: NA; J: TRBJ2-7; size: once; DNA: TGCGCCAGCAGCCAAGATGAGGGTAGCTACGAGCAGTACTTC; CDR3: CASSQDEGSYEQYF
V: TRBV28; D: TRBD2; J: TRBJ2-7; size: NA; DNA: TGTGCCAGCAGTCCCGATAGCGGGAGTGTCTACGAGCAGTACTTC; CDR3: CASSPDSGSVYEQYF